A selection of T cell receptor beta chains follows, all from one sample in a study of Ad26.COV2.S vaccination and SARS-CoV-2 variants. TCRdb's table, derived via immunoSEQ multiplex PCR, lists solely in-frame clones and lacks some. This table holds around 300,000 clones, 86% found once. The input for sequencing was peripheral blood, taken in a trial of Ad26.COV2.S vaccine versus placebo. The source is a person between 18 and 59 years old who received the Ad26.COV2.S COVID-19 vaccine or a placebo. Each CDR3 is given with its conserved first and last residue. D genes are given only for firm matches. Rows may omit the clone size; those that give it use once, few, many or a size class.

J gene: TRBJ2-5
D gene: -
V gene: TRBV4-2
clone size: -
CDR3 DNA: TGTGCCAGCAGCCAAGACCCAGCGGTTCAAGAGACCCAGTACTTC
CDR3 protein: CASSQDPAVQETQYF

J gene: TRBJ1-2
D gene: -
V gene: TRBV2
clone size: -
CDR3 DNA: TGTGCCAGCAGTGAGCCGGGTGGGCGCTATGGCTACACCTTC
CDR3 protein: CASSEPGGRYGYTF

J gene: TRBJ2-7
D gene: -
V gene: TRBV7-8
clone size: -
CDR3 DNA: TGTGCCAGCAGCTTAATCTCGGACTACGAGCAGTACTTC
CDR3 protein: CASSLISDYEQYF

J gene: TRBJ1-1
D gene: -
V gene: TRBV3-1/TRBV3-2
clone size: -
CDR3 DNA: TGTGCCAGCAGCCTTGGACAGCCGAACACTGAAGCTTTCTTT
CDR3 protein: CASSLGQPNTEAFF

J gene: TRBJ1-3
D gene: -
V gene: TRBV5-1
clone size: once
CDR3 DNA: TGCGCCAGCAGCTCCGGAAACTCTGGAAACACCATATATTTT
CDR3 protein: CASSSGNSGNTIYF

J gene: TRBJ2-2
D gene: -
V gene: TRBV2
clone size: -
CDR3 DNA: TGTGCCAGCAGTAGGGGGGCCGCGCACACCGGGGAGCTGTTTTTT
CDR3 protein: CASSRGAAHTGELFF

J gene: TRBJ1-4
D gene: -
V gene: TRBV5-1
clone size: -
CDR3 DNA: TGCGCCAGCAGGGGGCGGGTAGCACGTCATAATGAAAAACTGTTTTTT
CDR3 protein: CASRGRVARHNEKLFF

J gene: TRBJ2-7
D gene: -
V gene: TRBV6-5
clone size: -
CDR3 DNA: TGTGCCAGCAGTTACATGTTGGACAGTATCTACGAGCAGTACTTC
CDR3 protein: CASSYMLDSIYEQYF

J gene: TRBJ2-7
D gene: TRBD1
V gene: TRBV7-2
clone size: -
CDR3 DNA: TGTGCCAGCAGCTTGGACAGGGGCCTTTACGAGCAGTACTTC
CDR3 protein: CASSLDRGLYEQYF

J gene: TRBJ1-1
D gene: -
V gene: TRBV7-3
clone size: -
CDR3 DNA: TGTGCCAGCAGCCAGGCGGGGAACACTGAAGCTTTCTTT
CDR3 protein: CASSQAGNTEAFF

J gene: TRBJ1-1
D gene: -
V gene: TRBV4-2
clone size: -
CDR3 DNA: TGTGCCAGCAGCCGAGTCCGCTGGAACTTGGGACTACTGAACACTGAAGCTTTCTTT
CDR3 protein: CASSRVRWNLGLLNTEAFF

J gene: TRBJ2-7
D gene: -
V gene: TRBV7-2
clone size: -
CDR3 DNA: TGTGCCAGCAGCTTACTCCCCTGGTCGACCTACGAGCAGTACTTC
CDR3 protein: CASSLLPWSTYEQYF

J gene: TRBJ1-1
D gene: -
V gene: TRBV11-2
clone size: -
CDR3 DNA: TGTGCCAGCAGCTTAGACGGGGGGGTAGCTTTCTTT
CDR3 protein: CASSLDGGVAFF

J gene: TRBJ2-7
D gene: -
V gene: TRBV6-2/TRBV6-3
clone size: -
CDR3 DNA: TGTGCCAGCAGTTACGTTGGCCGCACCGAGCAGTACTTC
CDR3 protein: CASSYVGRTEQYF

J gene: TRBJ2-7
D gene: -
V gene: TRBV7-8
clone size: -
CDR3 DNA: TGTGCCAGCAGCCCCCCGGGACAACCGTACGAGCAGTACTTC
CDR3 protein: CASSPPGQPYEQYF

J gene: TRBJ2-3
D gene: -
V gene: TRBV12-3/TRBV12-4
clone size: -
CDR3 DNA: TGTGCCAGCACCAGGGTTTACACAGATACGCAGTATTTT
CDR3 protein: CASTRVYTDTQYF

J gene: TRBJ2-7
D gene: -
V gene: TRBV13
clone size: -
CDR3 DNA: TGTGCCAGCAGCTCAGCCCGTTACGAGCAGTACTTC
CDR3 protein: CASSSARYEQYF

J gene: TRBJ2-7
D gene: -
V gene: TRBV10-3
clone size: -
CDR3 DNA: TGTGCCATCTGGACGGAGGAATCCTACGAGCAGTACTTC
CDR3 protein: CAIWTEESYEQYF

J gene: TRBJ2-1
D gene: -
V gene: TRBV30
clone size: -
CDR3 DNA: TGTGCCTGGAGTGTACAGGGCTACAATGAGCAGTTCTTC
CDR3 protein: CAWSVQGYNEQFF

J gene: TRBJ2-1
D gene: TRBD1
V gene: TRBV30
clone size: -
CDR3 DNA: TGTGCCTGGAGTGCCCGGGACAGGGACAATGAGCAGTTCTTC
CDR3 protein: CAWSARDRDNEQFF

J gene: TRBJ2-3
D gene: TRBD1
V gene: TRBV5-1
clone size: once
CDR3 DNA: TGCGCCAGCAGCTACGGGGACAGGGTGACAGATACGCAGTATTTT
CDR3 protein: CASSYGDRVTDTQYF

J gene: TRBJ2-7
D gene: -
V gene: TRBV27
clone size: -
CDR3 DNA: TGTGCCAGCAGTTTCCGGGCCTCAATGGGCTCCTACGAGCAGTACTTC
CDR3 protein: CASSFRASMGSYEQYF

J gene: TRBJ1-5
D gene: -
V gene: TRBV28
clone size: -
CDR3 DNA: TGTGCCAGCAGTTTGACGAGGTCTCAAACACAGAGAATGGGTCAGCCCCAGCATTTT
CDR3 protein: CASSLTRSQTQRMGQPQHF

J gene: TRBJ2-7
D gene: TRBD2
V gene: TRBV3-1/TRBV3-2
clone size: -
CDR3 DNA: TGTGCCAGCAGCCGACTAGCGGGGAGCTCCTACGAGCAGTACTTC
CDR3 protein: CASSRLAGSSYEQYF

J gene: TRBJ2-1
D gene: -
V gene: TRBV4-3
clone size: few
CDR3 DNA: TGCGCCAGCAGCCAGGGACACAGCTCCTACAATGAGCAGTTCTTC
CDR3 protein: CASSQGHSSYNEQFF

J gene: TRBJ2-7
D gene: TRBD2
V gene: TRBV19
clone size: -
CDR3 DNA: TGTGCCAGTAGTGTCGTAGCGGGGCCCCAGAACGAGCAGTACTTC
CDR3 protein: CASSVVAGPQNEQYF

J gene: TRBJ2-2
D gene: -
V gene: TRBV5-1
clone size: few
CDR3 DNA: TGCGCCAGCAGGGTGGAGGGGACCACCGGGGAGCTGTTTTTT
CDR3 protein: CASRVEGTTGELFF

J gene: TRBJ2-3
D gene: -
V gene: TRBV4-2
clone size: -
CDR3 DNA: TGTGCCAGCAGCCCCCACGTTACAGATACGCAGTATTTT
CDR3 protein: CASSPHVTDTQYF

J gene: TRBJ2-7
D gene: -
V gene: TRBV6-2/TRBV6-3
clone size: once
CDR3 DNA: TGTGCCAGCAGTTGGTCGGAACCCTACGAGCAGTACTTC
CDR3 protein: CASSWSEPYEQYF

J gene: TRBJ1-2
D gene: -
V gene: TRBV27
clone size: -
CDR3 DNA: TGTGCCAGCAGTTTGAGCCGGGACGGCAACTATGGCTACACCTTC
CDR3 protein: CASSLSRDGNYGYTF

J gene: TRBJ2-1
D gene: TRBD2
V gene: TRBV2
clone size: -
CDR3 DNA: TGTGCCAGCAATCTAGCGGACTACAATGAGCAGTTCTTC
CDR3 protein: CASNLADYNEQFF

J gene: TRBJ2-6
D gene: TRBD2
V gene: TRBV7-3
clone size: -
CDR3 DNA: TGTGCCAGCAGCTTTCGGGGAGGGAGCTCTGGGGCCAACGTCCTGACTTTC
CDR3 protein: CASSFRGGSSGANVLTF

J gene: TRBJ2-1
D gene: -
V gene: TRBV27
clone size: -
CDR3 DNA: TGTGCCAGCAGTTTCCAGGGAGCGGTTGGGGGTACTGAGCAGTTCTTC
CDR3 protein: CASSFQGAVGGTEQFF

J gene: TRBJ2-4
D gene: -
V gene: TRBV19
clone size: -
CDR3 DNA: TGTGCCAGTAGTATGGACCGGACGGGAGCGGGAAACATTCAGTACTTC
CDR3 protein: CASSMDRTGAGNIQYF

J gene: TRBJ1-5
D gene: -
V gene: TRBV11-3
clone size: -
CDR3 DNA: TGTGCCAGCAGCCAGGACGGTAGCAATCAGCCCCAGCATTTT
CDR3 protein: CASSQDGSNQPQHF

J gene: TRBJ2-1
D gene: TRBD2
V gene: TRBV6-2/TRBV6-3
clone size: -
CDR3 DNA: TGTGCCAGCAGCGAACTAGCGGGGGGGTACAATGAGCAGTTCTTC
CDR3 protein: CASSELAGGYNEQFF

J gene: TRBJ1-1
D gene: TRBD1
V gene: TRBV5-1
clone size: -
CDR3 DNA: TGCGCCAGCAGCTCTAGGGGGCTCGGGAACACTGAAGCTTTCTTT
CDR3 protein: CASSSRGLGNTEAFF